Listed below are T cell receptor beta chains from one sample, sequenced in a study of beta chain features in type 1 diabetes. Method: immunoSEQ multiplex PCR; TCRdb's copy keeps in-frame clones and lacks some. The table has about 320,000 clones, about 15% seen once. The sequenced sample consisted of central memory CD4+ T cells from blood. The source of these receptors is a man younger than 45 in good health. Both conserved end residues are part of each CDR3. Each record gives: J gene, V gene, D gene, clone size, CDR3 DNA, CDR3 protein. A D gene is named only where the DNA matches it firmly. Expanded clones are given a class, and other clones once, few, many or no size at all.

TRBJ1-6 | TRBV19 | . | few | TGTGCCAGTAGTCTCCTGATGGGTTCCTATAATTCACCCCTCCACTTT | CASSLLMGSYNSPLHF
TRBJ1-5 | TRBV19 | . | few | TGTGCCAGTAGTATCGGTCCAAGTCAGCCCCAGCATTTT | CASSIGPSQPQHF
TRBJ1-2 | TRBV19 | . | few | TGTGCCAGTAGTATAGCACAGCTCTCTAACTATGGCTACACCTTC | CASSIAQLSNYGYTF
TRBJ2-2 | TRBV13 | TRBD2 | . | TGTGCCAGCAGCTTAAGCGGGAGGGCCGTCGGGGAGCTGTTTTTT | CASSLSGRAVGELFF
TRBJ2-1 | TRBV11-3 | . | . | TGTGCCAGCAGCTTAGATTCTCTAGTACTTGAGCAGTTCTTC | CASSLDSLVLEQFF
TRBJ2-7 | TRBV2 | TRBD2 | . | TGTGCCAGCAGTGAAGGACCGGGACTAGGTGCCGAGCAGTACTTC | CASSEGPGLGAEQYF
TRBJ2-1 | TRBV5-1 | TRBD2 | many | TGCGCCAGTGGGGCTAGCGGTCTTTACAATGAGCAGTTCTTC | CASGASGLYNEQFF
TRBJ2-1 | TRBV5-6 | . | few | TGTGCCAGCAGTACATTAGCGGCCAATGAGCAGTTCTTC | CASSTLAANEQFF
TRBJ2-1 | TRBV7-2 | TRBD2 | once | TGTGCCAGCAGCTTAGCGAGCAGCGGGGGACACAATGAGCAGTTCTTC | CASSLASSGGHNEQFF
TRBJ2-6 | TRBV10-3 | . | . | TGTGCCATCAGTGAGTCTAGCTCTGGGGCCAACGTCCTGACTTTC | CAISESSSGANVLTF
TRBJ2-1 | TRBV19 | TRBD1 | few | TGTGCCAGTCGGGACAGGGTAGGGAATGAGCAGTTCTTC | CASRDRVGNEQFF
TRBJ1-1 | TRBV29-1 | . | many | TGCAGCGTTCCGGAGACACTTCCCAACACTGAAGCTTTCTTT | CSVPETLPNTEAFF
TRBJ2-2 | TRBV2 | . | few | TGTGCCAGCAGTATGTCTCAGGACACCGGGGAGCTGTTTTTT | CASSMSQDTGELFF
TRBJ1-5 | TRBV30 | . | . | TGTGCCTGGAGTGCCGGGGGGCACCAGCCCCAGCATTTT | CAWSAGGHQPQHF
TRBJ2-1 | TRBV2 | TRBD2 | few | TGTGCCAGCAGGAGGACTAGCGGGATCTACAATGAGCAGTTCTTC | CASRRTSGIYNEQFF
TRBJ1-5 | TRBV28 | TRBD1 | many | TGTGCCAGCAGTTTGGTCCCGGGACAGGGGGCTCAGCCCCAGCATTTT | CASSLVPGQGAQPQHF
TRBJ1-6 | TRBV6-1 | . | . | TGTGCCAGCAGTGAGGACAGTGGTGGGGTATATAATTCACCCCTCCACTTT | CASSEDSGGVYNSPLHF
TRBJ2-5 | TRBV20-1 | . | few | TGCAGTTTAAAGAGAGAGACCCAGTACTTC | CSLKRETQYF
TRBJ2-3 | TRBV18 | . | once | TGTGCCAGCTCACCCCAGGGTTCAGATACGCAGTATTTT | CASSPQGSDTQYF
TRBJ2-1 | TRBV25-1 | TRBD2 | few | TGTGCCAGCAGCGGGGAGGGCCTGATGTTCTTGGAGCAGTTCTTC | CASSGEGLMFLEQFF
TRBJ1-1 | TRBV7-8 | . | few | TGTGCCAGCAGCTTAGCGCGACAGGTCCCGAACACTGAAGCTTTCTTT | CASSLARQVPNTEAFF
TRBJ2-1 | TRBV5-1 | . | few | TGCGCCAGCAGCACAACAGGGGGGGACAATGAGCAGTTCTTC | CASSTTGGDNEQFF
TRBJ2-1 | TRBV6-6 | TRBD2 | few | TGTGCCAGCAATGGGGGGGGAGGGAAGCAGTTCTTC | CASNGGGGKQFF
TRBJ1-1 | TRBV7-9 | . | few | TGTGCCAGCAGCTTAGTCCAGGCCACGGCAGCTTTCTTT | CASSLVQATAAFF
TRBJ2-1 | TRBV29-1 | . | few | TGCAGCGTTGAAGGGGGGGACATGACCTACAATGAGCAGTTCTTC | CSVEGGDMTYNEQFF
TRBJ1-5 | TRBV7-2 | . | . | TGTGCCAGCAGCCCCCGGGACGCATTCTATCAGCCCCAGCATTTT | CASSPRDAFYQPQHF
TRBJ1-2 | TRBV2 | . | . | TGTGCCAGCAGTGAGCGGGGCGTGGGGAGCGCAGCAAATGGCTACACCTTC | CASSERGVGSAANGYTF